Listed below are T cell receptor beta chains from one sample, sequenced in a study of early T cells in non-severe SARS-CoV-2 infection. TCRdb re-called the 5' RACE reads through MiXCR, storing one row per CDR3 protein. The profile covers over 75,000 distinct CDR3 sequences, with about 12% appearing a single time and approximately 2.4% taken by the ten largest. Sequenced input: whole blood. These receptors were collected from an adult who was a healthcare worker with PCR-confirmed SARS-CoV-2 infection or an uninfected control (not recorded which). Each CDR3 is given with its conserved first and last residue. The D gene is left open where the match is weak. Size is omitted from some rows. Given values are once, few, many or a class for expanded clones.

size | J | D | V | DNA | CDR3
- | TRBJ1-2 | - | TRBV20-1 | TGCAGTGCTAGTATGGGCACTAACTATGGCTACACCTTC | CSASMGTNYGYTF
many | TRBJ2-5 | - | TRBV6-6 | TGTGCCAGCAGTTACCCAGTGGGCGGTTCCCAAGAGACCCAGTACTTC | CASSYPVGGSQETQYF
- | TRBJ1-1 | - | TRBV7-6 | TGTGCCAGCAGCTCGGAAAACCTTCTGGAAGCTTTCTTT | CASSSENLLEAFF
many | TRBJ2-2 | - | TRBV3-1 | TGTGCCAGCAGCCGCCGAGCGAGTTCCGGGGAGCTGTTTTTT | CASSRRASSGELFF
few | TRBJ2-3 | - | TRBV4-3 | TGCGCCAGCAGCCAAGGCAGGAGGATTAGCACAGATACGCAGTATTTT | CASSQGRRISTDTQYF
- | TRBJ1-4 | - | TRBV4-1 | TGCGCCAGCAGCCGAGCAGGAACTTACGAAAAACTGTTTTTT | CASSRAGTYEKLFF
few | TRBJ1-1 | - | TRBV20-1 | TGCAGTGCTAGTTCGGCTAGGGGTCTAAACACTGAAGCTTTCTTT | CSASSARGLNTEAFF
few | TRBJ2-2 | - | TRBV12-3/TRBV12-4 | TGTGCCAGCAGGCTCGGGTGGGAGCTGTTTTTT | CASRLGWELFF
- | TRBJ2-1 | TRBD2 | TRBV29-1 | TGCAGCGTTGAAGGGACTAGCGTTGAGCAGTTCTTC | CSVEGTSVEQFF
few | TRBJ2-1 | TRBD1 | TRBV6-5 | TGTGCCAGCAGTTACCAAGTACAGGGGCCTGGTCATGAGCAGTTCTTC | CASSYQVQGPGHEQFF
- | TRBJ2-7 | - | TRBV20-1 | TGCAGTGCTCTATCGGGCAGGGGCTCCTACGAGCAGTACTTC | CSALSGRGSYEQYF
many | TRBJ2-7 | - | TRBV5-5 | TGTGCCAGCAGCTTGGACAATACCCTACGAGGGCAGTACTTC | CASSLDNTLRGQYF
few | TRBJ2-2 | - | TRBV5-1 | TGCGCCAGCAGAGCACCTCCGAGGGGGGCGGCCACCGGGGAGCTGTTTTTT | CASRAPPRGAATGELFF
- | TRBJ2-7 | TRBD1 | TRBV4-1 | TGCGCCAGCAGCCAAGAAGGGACAGGGGCCCGCCCGCAGTACTTC | CASSQEGTGARPQYF
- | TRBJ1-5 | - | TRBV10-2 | TGCGCCAGCAGTGGGCAGCCGGGTTTCAATCAGCCCCAGCATTTT | CASSGQPGFNQPQHF
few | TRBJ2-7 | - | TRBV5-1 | TGCGCCAGCAGCTTGGCCCTTGGGCAGGGCCGCGAGCAGTACTTC | CASSLALGQGREQYF
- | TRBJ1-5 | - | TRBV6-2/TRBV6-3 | TGTGCCAGCAGTTCTAAGACAGCAGAAAATCAGCCCCAGCATTTT | CASSSKTAENQPQHF
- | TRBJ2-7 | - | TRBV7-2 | TGTGCCAGCAGCCCCCAGGGCGGAGGGACACCCTACGAGCAGTACTTC | CASSPQGGGTPYEQYF
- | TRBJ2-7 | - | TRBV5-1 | TGCGCCAGCAGCTCTATCCCTTCGGGTCTGGGCTACGAGCAGTACTTC | CASSSIPSGLGYEQYF
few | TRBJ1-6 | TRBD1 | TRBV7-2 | TGTGCCAGCAGCTCGGACAGGGTTTCACCCCTCCACTTT | CASSSDRVSPLHF
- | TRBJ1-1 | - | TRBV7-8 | TGTGCCAGCAGCTTAGATTTTAGGGCCCGGGAAGCTCTCTTT | CASSLDFRAREALF
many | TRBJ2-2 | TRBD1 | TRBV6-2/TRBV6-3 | TGTGCCAGCAGCCCCGGGACAGGGGCCGGGGAGCTGTTTTTT | CASSPGTGAGELFF
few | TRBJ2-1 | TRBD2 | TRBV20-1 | TGCAGTGCTAGAAGCAGGCGGGGGGGCTCGCATGAGCAGTTCTTC | CSARSRRGGSHEQFF
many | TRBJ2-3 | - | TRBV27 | TGTGCCAGCAGTCGCCACCTTGCAGATACGCAGTATTTT | CASSRHLADTQYF
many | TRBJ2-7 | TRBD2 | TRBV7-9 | TGTGCCAGCAGCTTAGTAGCGGGGGCCGCCTACGAGCAGTACTTC | CASSLVAGAAYEQYF
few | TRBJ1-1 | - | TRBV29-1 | TGCAGCGTAGGACCTCTGACCGACTGGAACACTGAAGCTTTCTTT | CSVGPLTDWNTEAFF
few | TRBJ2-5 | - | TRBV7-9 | TGTGCCAGCAGCTCGACCGGGGCCACAGAGACCCAGTACTTC | CASSSTGATETQYF
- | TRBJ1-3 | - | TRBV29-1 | TGCAGCGTGGGGGGACCTGGAAACACCATATATTTT | CSVGGPGNTIYF
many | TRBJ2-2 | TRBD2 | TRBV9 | TGTGCCAGCAGCGTAGTGGCTAGCGGCGGCACCGGGGAGCTGTTTTTT | CASSVVASGGTGELFF
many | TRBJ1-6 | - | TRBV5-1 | TGCGCCAGCACTGGGGACCCTAGGGGCTCCTCACCCCTCCACTTT | CASTGDPRGSSPLHF
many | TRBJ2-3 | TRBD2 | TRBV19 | TGTGCCAGTAGTAAACTAGCGGGGGGCAGCACAGATACGCAGTATTTT | CASSKLAGGSTDTQYF
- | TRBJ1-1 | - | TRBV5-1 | TGCGCCTCGTCTCTGGGGGGCTTTGACACTGAAGCTTTCTTT | CASSLGGFDTEAFF
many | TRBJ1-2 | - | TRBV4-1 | TGCGCCAGCAGCCATCCTGACAGGTTGGCCTATGGCTACACCTTC | CASSHPDRLAYGYTF
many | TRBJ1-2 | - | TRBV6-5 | TGTGCCAGCCGGGACCCCCGGGGGATCAACTATGGCTACACCTTC | CASRDPRGINYGYTF
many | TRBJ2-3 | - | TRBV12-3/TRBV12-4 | TGTGCCAGCAGTTCGTGGAGGGGGGATACGCAGTATTTT | CASSSWRGDTQYF
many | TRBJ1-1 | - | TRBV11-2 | TGTGCCACCACCAGGGGCCTGAACACTGAAGCTTTCTTT | CATTRGLNTEAFF